These 27 T cell receptor beta chains came from one sample sequenced in a study of prognosis after radiotherapy for stage I lung cancer. Multiplex PCR, run in two rounds, amplified TCR beta CDR3 from genomic DNA. Gene-specific TRBV and TRBJ primers were used in PCR round one. TCRdb processed the multiplex PCR reads anew with MiXCR; each CDR3 protein has one entry. The sample consists of around 26,000 distinct CDR3 sequences, 35% to 55% of them appearing once. The starting material was PBMCs, obtained before or after stereotactic body radiation therapy (not recorded which). These receptors originate from a donor at least 50 years old with non-small cell lung cancer.

This clonotype was seen ten or more times. J is TRBJ1-5 and V is TRBV20-1; TRBD1 aligns across 8 bases. The CDR3 contains 13 residues. V shed 7 bases, J shed 3 bases, and the junction held 5 bases outside the gene matches. Germline loops: CDR1 DFQATT, CDR2 SNEGSKA (reference sequence). Written as DNA, the CDR3 is TGCAGTGTATCGGGACAGGACAATCAGCCCCAGCATTTT. It encodes CSVSGQDNQPQHF.

The count of this clonotype is one. Its ends do not fully match the called genes, so a read error is possible. V usage is TRBV9 and J usage is TRBJ1-1, with no clear D. The CDR3 is made up of 16 amino acids. Germline V gene data show CDR1 as SGDLS and CDR2 as YYNGEE. CDR3 protein: CASSVVAGPMNTESFF. CDR3 DNA: TGTGCCAGCAGCGTGGTGGCAGGACCCATGAACACTGAATCTTTCTTT.

The sample holds many counts of this clonotype. The chain employs TRBV7-9 and TRBJ1-4; D ambiguous. This CDR3 has 14 residues. From germline, CDR1 is SEHNR and CDR2 FQNEAQ (reference sequence). Trimming shortened V by 3 bases and J by 4 bases, and 9 bases separated the two germline ends. The chain's CDR3 is CASSFRGYNEKLFF. CDR3 DNA sequence: TGTGCCAGCAGCTTCCGGGGTTATAATGAAAAACTGTTTTTT.

This clonotype was seen repeatedly, ten times or more. The V and J genes are TRBV15 and TRBJ2-1; 7 bases are shared with TRBD1. J was trimmed by 9 bases and V by 4 bases; bases with no gene match: 6. This CDR3 contains 13 residues. Germline V gene sequence: CDR1 LNHNV, CDR2 YYDKDF (reference sequence). The CDR3 sequence: CATSKQGIGEQFF. The DNA for the CDR3 is TGTGCCACCAGCAAACAGGGGATCGGTGAGCAGTTCTTC.

The chain links TRBV6-1 to TRBJ2-2; D perhaps matches TRBD1 (5 bases). With 10 bases removed from V and 6 bases from J, the gap between germline ends came to 15 bases. The germline gives CDR1 MNHNS, CDR2 SASEGT. The CDR3 is made up of 13 amino acids. The CDR3 DNA sequence: TGTGCCATCACCCAGGGATCGGCCGGGGAGCTGTTTTTT. Protein sequence: CAITQGSAGELFF.

V is TRBV7-2 and J is TRBJ2-7, with 9 bases aligning to TRBD2. Germline CDR1 SGHTA, CDR2 FQGNSA. Unmatched junction bases numbered 3, after V lost 1 base and J lost 5 bases. This CDR3 has 14 residues. This chain's CDR3 is CASSLELAGDEQYF. The CDR3 DNA follows: TGTGCCAGCAGCTTAGAATTAGCGGGAGACGAGCAGTACTTC.

There are many counts of this clonotype. This sequence joins TRBV4-1 and TRBJ2-2; 7 positions match TRBD1. With V trimmed by 4 bases and J by 6 bases, 8 bases remained unmatched. Germline CDR1 MGHRA, CDR2 YSYEKL. The CDR3 contains 15 residues. CDR3: CASSRVPGQSGELFF. DNA of the CDR3: TGCGCCAGCAGCCGGGTCCCGGGACAGTCCGGGGAGCTGTTTTTT.

In this sample, this clonotype is medium-sized. CDR3 region: CASGPRDFEGGGYTF. The CDR3, as DNA: TGTGCTAGTGGACCCCGTGATTTCGAGGGTGGGGGCTACACCTTC. This chain links TRBV12-5 with TRBJ1-2; no definite D call. V dropped 6 bases and J dropped 8 bases, with 22 bases sitting between them. Germline V gene lookup returns CDR1 LGHNT and CDR2 FRNRAP. The CDR3 is 15 amino acids.

A note on this clonotype: With a far larger clone one base away, a read error is the likely cause. V usage is TRBV12-3 or TRBV12-4 and J usage is TRBJ1-1; D is unresolved. The CDR3 is 14 amino acids. V was pared by 1 base and J by 6 bases, with 12 bases between. CDR3 loop: CASSLGQYVAEAFF. CDR3 DNA sequence: TGTGCCAGCAGTTTAGGGCAGTATGTCGCTGAAGCTTTCTTT.

Of note for this clonotype: A far larger clone differs by one base, so this is likely a read error. This chain uses TRBV28 with TRBJ2-7; the match to TRBD1 covers 8 bases. The CDR3 totals 14 residues. The germline V gene has CDR1 MDHEN and CDR2 SYDVKM. Trimming at V came to 6 bases and at J to 11 bases, leaving 15 bases not matched to a gene. The CDR3 region is CASRTRNHRDRKYF. The CDR3 region has the DNA TGTGCCAGCAGAACCCGAAACCATAGGGACAGGAAGTACTTC.

With regard to this clonotype: This sequence is one base from a far larger clone and is likely a read error. J is TRBJ1-1 and V is TRBV6-1, with D uncertain. CDR1 MNHNS and CDR2 SASEGT come from the germline V gene. V dropped 3 bases and J dropped 1 base, with 9 bases sitting between them. There are 14 residues in the CDR3. The CDR3, as DNA: TGTGCCAGCAGTGACTCGATTAGGAACACTGAAGCTTTCTTT. Translating it yields CASSDSIRNTEAFF.

The chain recombines TRBV2 with TRBJ1-6, with D maybe TRBD1 (6 bases). CDR3 length equals 15 residues. Germline values: CDR1 SNHLY, CDR2 FYNNEI. The ends were cut back, 10 bases at V and 0 bases at J, with 13 bases in the middle. In DNA, the CDR3 is TGTGCCACCATACCGGACAGCTCCTATAATTCACCCCTCCACTTT. Amino acid sequence: CATIPDSSYNSPLHF.

The chain is built from TRBV7-2 and TRBJ2-1; D gene unclear. Per the germline V gene, CDR1 is SGHTA and CDR2 is FQGNSA. The ends were cut back, 4 bases at V and 0 bases at J, with 10 bases in the middle. The CDR3 contains 15 residues. CDR3 DNA: TGTGCCAGCAGCTCTTCTCTGGGCTCCTACAATGAGCAGTTCTTC. Translated: CASSSSLGSYNEQFF.

This clonotype has a count of ten or more. This chain joins TRBV2 and TRBJ1-1, with D uncertain. There are 12 residues in the CDR3. The germline V gene encodes CDR1 SNHLY and CDR2 FYNNEI. V lost 6 bases and J 10 bases, leaving 15 bases between the germline ends. CDR3 loop: CASSGDAKRAFF. Here the CDR3 DNA reads TGTGCCAGCAGCGGCGATGCTAAAAGAGCTTTCTTT.

This clonotype was found many times. The chain links TRBV27 to TRBJ1-1; no firm D call. V gave up 1 base and J gave up 0 bases, with 9 bases separating them. The CDR3 has 15 amino acids. Germline V CDR1 and CDR2: MNHEY, SMNVEV (reference sequence). The CDR3: CASSLFGRLNTEAFF. Written as DNA, the CDR3 is TGTGCCAGCAGTTTATTCGGACGGTTGAACACTGAAGCTTTCTTT.

This clonotype is medium-sized (0.01 to 0.1%) by share. The CDR3 DNA is TGTGCCAGCTTCCCGGGACACAAGATTGGATCACCCCTCCACTTT. Translating gives CASFPGHKIGSPLHF. This chain connects TRBV6-1 to TRBJ1-6, with TRBD1 as a possible D gene (6 bases). Germline loops: CDR1 MNHNS, CDR2 SASEGT. Trimming shortened V by 8 bases and J by 10 bases, and 21 bases separated the two germline ends. The CDR3 is 15 residues long.

Notes on this clonotype: At one end the junction does not follow the germline gene, possibly because of a read error. This rearrangement joins TRBV5-1 to TRBJ1-3; D is uncertain. The CDR3 runs to 14 residues. CDR1 is SGHRS, CDR2 YFSETQ, per germline. The chain's CDR3 is CASILVQYENTIYF. For the CDR3, the DNA is TGCGCCAGCATCTTGGTACAGTATGAAAACACCATATATTTT.

This clonotype was detected many times. The rearrangement joins TRBV29-1 to TRBJ2-5; unclear D gene. Deletions cut 2 bases from V and 1 base from J, with 8 bases between. CDR1 and CDR2 (germline): SQVTM, ANQGSEA. The CDR3 runs 13 residues. CDR3 coding DNA: TGCAGCGTTGAACGGGTCCCCCAAGAGACCCAGTACTTC. This encodes CSVERVPQETQYF.

This clonotype was seen many times. Here the CDR3 DNA reads TGCAGTGCTAGGCGGGGGTACGAGCAGTACTTC. Protein sequence: CSARRGYEQYF. This chain links TRBV20-1 with TRBJ2-7; 7 nucleotides match TRBD2. Germline values: CDR1 DFQATT, CDR2 SNEGSKA (reference sequence). With V trimmed by 3 bases and J by 4 bases, 0 bases remained unmatched. The CDR3 loop spans 11 amino acids.

This clonotype was seen once. The chain links TRBV20-1 to TRBJ2-7, with 7 bases matching TRBD1. V shed 2 bases and J 0 bases; nucleotides not matched to a gene: 10. CDR1 and CDR2 (germline): DFQATT, SNEGSKA (reference sequence). The CDR3 is 16 residues long. The CDR3 DNA sequence: TGCAGTGCTAGATATAGTGGGGACAGTAGCTCCTACGAGCAGTACTTC. Its protein product is CSARYSGDSSSYEQYF.

This clonotype has a count of ten or more. The chain joins TRBV30 to TRBJ1-1, with D tentatively TRBD1 (6 bases). The V end was cut by 4 bases, the J end by 2 bases, with 17 bases between. The CDR3 loop spans 15 amino acids. Germline assignment: CDR1 GTSNPN and CDR2 SVGIG (reference sequence). CDR3 sequence (DNA): TGTGCCTGGACCCTACCGGGACAAATAAACACTGAAGCTTTCTTT. This sequence encodes CAWTLPGQINTEAFF.

This chain links TRBV19 with TRBJ1-2, with unresolved D. The CDR3 has 14 residues. Germline V gene data show CDR1 as LNHDA and CDR2 as SQIVND (reference sequence). The V end lost 4 bases, the J end lost 4 bases, and 13 bases lay between the germline ends. CDR3 coding DNA: TGTGCCAGTAGTACCCAGTTCCCAGGCTATGGCTACACCTTC. Residues: CASSTQFPGYGYTF.

As to this clonotype: A much larger clone differs from this one at a single base, so this may be a read error. The genes are TRBV14 and TRBJ2-1; 9 bases fit TRBD1. CDR3 size: 13 residues. Germline CDR1 and CDR2: SGHDN and FVKESK. Written as DNA, the CDR3 is TGTGCCATCAGCTATTACAGGGGGCGTCTTCAGTTCTTC. Translated, it gives CAISYYRGRLQFF.

This clonotype was counted at least ten times. With a much larger clone just one base away, this may be a read error. The V and J genes are TRBV6-1 and TRBJ2-3, with a tentative D call TRBD2 (6 bases). Between the trimmed V and J ends, which lost 11 bases and 0 bases, there was a span of 12 bases. CDR1 MNHNS and CDR2 SASEGT come from the germline V gene. The CDR3 covers 13 residues. CDR3 nucleotide sequence: TGTGCCGGCAAGAGCGGGAGCACAGATACGCAGTATTTT. Encoded protein: CAGKSGSTDTQYF.

Details on this clonotype: A much larger clone is a single base away; this may be a read error. The chain has TRBV7-9 and TRBJ2-3; 13 bases are shared with TRBD2. The CDR3 loop spans 16 amino acids. Germline assignment: CDR1 SEHNR and CDR2 FQNEAQ (reference sequence). V trimming: 10 bases; J trimming: 1 base; junction bases outside the gene matches: 8. The CDR3 DNA reads TGTGCCACGACTAGCGGGAGGCAAGCTGGCACAGATACGCAGTATTTT. Encoded protein: CATTSGRQAGTDTQYF.

About this clonotype itself: No conserved phenylalanine or tryptophan is present at the end of the CDR3, so a read error is the likely explanation. V is TRBV19 and J is TRBJ2-5; D uncertain. The CDR3 is 14 amino acids. CDR1 and CDR2 (germline): LNHDA, SQIVND (reference sequence). Here the CDR3 reads CASSIRYNQETQYV. The DNA for the CDR3 is TGTGCTAGTAGTATTCGGTACAACCAAGAGACCCAGTACGTC.

This clonotype was recorded at least ten times. V is TRBV6-5 and J is TRBJ2-1; TRBD2 matches at 7 bases. The CDR3 covers 15 residues. V was pared by 0 bases and J by 7 bases, with 6 bases of the junction left unmatched. Looked up from germline, CDR1 is MNHEY and CDR2 is SVGAGI. CDR3 in DNA: TGTGCCAGCAGTTACTCGGTACTAGCGACTAATGAGCAGTTCTTC. It codes for CASSYSVLATNEQFF.